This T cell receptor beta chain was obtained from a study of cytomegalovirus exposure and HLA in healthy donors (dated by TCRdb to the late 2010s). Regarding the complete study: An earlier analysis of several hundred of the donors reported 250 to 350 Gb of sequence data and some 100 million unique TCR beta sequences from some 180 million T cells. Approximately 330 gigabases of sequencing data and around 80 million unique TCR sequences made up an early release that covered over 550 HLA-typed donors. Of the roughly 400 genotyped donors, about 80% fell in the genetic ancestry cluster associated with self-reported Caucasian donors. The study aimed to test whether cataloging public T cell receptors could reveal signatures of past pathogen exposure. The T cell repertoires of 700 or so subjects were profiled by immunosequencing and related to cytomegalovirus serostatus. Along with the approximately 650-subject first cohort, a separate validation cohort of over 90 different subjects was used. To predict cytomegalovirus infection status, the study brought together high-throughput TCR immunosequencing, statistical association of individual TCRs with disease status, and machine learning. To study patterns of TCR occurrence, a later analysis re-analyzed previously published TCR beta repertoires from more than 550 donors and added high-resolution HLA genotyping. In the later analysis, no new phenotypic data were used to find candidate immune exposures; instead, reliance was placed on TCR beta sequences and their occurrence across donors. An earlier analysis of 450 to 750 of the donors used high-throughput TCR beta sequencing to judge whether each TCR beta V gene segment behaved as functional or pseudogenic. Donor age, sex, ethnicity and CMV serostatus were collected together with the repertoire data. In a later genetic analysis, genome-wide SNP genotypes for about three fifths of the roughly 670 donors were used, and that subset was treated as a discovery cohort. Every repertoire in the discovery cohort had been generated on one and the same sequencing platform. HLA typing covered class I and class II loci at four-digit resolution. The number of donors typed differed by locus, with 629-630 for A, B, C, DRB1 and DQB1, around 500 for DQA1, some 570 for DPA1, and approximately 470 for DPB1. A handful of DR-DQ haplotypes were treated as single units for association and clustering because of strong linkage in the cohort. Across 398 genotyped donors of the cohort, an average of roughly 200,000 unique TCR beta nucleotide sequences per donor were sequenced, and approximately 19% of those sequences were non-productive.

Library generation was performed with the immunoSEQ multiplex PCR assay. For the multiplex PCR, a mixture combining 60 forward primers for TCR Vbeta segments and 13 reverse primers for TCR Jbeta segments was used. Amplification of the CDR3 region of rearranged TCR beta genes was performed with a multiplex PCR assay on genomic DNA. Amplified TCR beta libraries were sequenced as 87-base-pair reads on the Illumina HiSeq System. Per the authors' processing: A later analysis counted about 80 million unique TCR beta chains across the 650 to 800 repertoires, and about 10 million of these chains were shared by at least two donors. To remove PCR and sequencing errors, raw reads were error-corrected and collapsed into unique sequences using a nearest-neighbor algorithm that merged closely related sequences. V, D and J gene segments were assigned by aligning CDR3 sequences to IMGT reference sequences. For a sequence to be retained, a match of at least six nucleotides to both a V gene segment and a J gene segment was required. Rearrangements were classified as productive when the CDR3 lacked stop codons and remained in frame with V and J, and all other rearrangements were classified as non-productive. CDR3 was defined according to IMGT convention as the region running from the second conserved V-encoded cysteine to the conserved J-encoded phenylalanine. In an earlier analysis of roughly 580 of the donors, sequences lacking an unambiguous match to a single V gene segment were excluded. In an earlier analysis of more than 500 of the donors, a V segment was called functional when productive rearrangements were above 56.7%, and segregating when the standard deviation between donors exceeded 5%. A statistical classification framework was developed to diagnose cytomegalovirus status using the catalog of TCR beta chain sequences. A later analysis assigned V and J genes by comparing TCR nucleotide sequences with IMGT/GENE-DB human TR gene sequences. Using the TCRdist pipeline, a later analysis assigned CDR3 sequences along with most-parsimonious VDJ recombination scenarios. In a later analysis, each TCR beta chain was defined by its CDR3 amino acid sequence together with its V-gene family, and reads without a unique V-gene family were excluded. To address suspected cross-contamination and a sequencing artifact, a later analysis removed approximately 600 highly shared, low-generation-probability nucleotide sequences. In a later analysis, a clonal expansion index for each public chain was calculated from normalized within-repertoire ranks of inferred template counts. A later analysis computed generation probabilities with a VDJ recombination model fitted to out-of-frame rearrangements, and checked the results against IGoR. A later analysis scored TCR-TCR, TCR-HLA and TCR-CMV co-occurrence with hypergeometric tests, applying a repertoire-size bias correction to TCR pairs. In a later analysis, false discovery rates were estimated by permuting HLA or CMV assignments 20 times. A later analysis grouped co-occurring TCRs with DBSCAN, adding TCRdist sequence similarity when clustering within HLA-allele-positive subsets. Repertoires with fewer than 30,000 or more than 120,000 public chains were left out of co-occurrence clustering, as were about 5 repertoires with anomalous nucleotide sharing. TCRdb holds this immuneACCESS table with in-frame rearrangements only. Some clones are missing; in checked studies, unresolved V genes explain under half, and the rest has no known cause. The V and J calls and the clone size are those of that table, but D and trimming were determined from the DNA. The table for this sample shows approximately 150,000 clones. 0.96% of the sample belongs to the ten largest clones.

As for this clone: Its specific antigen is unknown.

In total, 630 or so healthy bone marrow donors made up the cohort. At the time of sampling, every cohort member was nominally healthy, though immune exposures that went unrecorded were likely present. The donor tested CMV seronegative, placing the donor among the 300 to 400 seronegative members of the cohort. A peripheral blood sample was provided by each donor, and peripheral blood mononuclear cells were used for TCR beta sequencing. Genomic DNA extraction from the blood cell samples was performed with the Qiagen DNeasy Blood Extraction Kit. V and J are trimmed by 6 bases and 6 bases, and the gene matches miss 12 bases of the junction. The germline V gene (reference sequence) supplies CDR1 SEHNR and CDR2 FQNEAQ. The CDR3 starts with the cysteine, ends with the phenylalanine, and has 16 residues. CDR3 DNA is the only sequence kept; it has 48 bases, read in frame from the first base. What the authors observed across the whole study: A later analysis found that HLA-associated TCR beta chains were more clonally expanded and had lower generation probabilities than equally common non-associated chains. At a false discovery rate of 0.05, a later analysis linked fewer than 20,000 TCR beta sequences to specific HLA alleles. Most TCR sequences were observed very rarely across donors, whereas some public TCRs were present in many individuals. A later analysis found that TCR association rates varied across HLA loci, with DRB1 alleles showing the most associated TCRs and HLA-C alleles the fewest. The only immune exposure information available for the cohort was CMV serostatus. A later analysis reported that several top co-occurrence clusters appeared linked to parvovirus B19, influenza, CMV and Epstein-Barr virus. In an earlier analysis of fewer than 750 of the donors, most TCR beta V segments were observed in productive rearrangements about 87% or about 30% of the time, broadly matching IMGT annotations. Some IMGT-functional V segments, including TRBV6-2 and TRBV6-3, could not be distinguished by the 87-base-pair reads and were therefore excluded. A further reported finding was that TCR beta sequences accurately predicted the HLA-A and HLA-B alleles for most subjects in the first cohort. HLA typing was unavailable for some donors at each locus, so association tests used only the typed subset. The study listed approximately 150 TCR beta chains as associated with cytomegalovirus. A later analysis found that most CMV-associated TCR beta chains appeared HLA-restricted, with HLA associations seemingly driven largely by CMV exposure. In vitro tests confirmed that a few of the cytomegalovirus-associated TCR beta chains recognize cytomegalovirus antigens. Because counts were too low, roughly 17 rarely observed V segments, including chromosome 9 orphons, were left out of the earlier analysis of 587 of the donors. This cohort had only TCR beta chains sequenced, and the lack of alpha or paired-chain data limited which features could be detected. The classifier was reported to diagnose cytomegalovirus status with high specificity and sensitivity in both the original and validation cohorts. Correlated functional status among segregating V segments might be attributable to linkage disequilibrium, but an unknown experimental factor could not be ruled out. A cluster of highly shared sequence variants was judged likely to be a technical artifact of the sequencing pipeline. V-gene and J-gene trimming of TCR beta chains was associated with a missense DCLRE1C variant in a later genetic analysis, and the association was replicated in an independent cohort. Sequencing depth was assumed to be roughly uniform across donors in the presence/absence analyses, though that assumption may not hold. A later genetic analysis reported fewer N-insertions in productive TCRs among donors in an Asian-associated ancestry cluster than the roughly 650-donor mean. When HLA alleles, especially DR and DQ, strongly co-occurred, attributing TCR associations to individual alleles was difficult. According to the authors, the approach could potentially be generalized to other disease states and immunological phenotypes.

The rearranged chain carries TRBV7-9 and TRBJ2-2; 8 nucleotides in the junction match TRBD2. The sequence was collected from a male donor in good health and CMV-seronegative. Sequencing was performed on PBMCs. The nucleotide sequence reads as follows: TGTGCCAGCAGGAAGCCGGGACTAGGCAAACCCGGGGAGCTGTTTTTT. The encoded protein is CASRKPGLGKPGELFF.